Listed here are 21 T cell receptor beta chains from one sample, sequenced in a study of CD8+ T cells in alopecia areata. Following RNA extraction, reverse transcription yielded cDNA that acted as the sequencing template. Repertoires were generated with immunoSEQ multiplex PCR, while TCRdb's copy carries only in-frame clones and drops some. The data show 150,000 or so clones, around 50% seen once. The sequenced sample consisted of CD4+ T cells sorted from blood. The receptors here all came from a human donor with alopecia areata.

The chain is built from TRBV27 and TRBJ1-2; TRBD1 matches 9 bases. V trimming: 3 bases; J trimming: 4 bases; junction bases outside the gene matches: 9. The CDR3 sequence is 16 residues long. Germline CDR1 MNHEY, CDR2 SMNVEV (reference sequence). The CDR3 loop reads CASSFTGGISGYGYTF. The CDR3 nucleotides read TGTGCCAGCAGTTTCACAGGGGGCATTTCTGGCTATGGCTACACCTTC.

The rearrangement joins TRBV11-2 to TRBJ2-5; 10 nucleotides agree with TRBD2. The CDR3 contains 14 residues. Germline values: CDR1 SGHAT, CDR2 FQNNGV. After removal of 5 bases from V and 5 bases from J, the junction contained 5 bases not matched to a gene. CDR3 DNA: TGTGCCAGCAGCGGAGCGGGAGGGGGGGAGACCCAGTACTTC. Amino acid sequence: CASSGAGGGETQYF.

Only a few counts were recorded for this clone. One end of the junction is discordant with germline, which a read error may explain. This rearrangement joins TRBV7-7 to TRBJ1-1, with D uncertain. CDR1 is SSHAT, CDR2 FNYEAQ, per germline (reference sequence). The CDR3 is 13 amino acids. CDR3 coding DNA: TGTGCTAGCAGCGTTGGACCGAGCACTGAAGCTTTCTTT. This sequence encodes CASSVGPSTEAFF.

The rearrangement joins TRBV19 to TRBJ2-7; possible D gene TRBD2, 6 bases. Trimming stripped 10 bases from V and 6 bases from J, with 22 bases between. The length of the CDR3 is 14 residues. Germline CDR1 is LNHDA and CDR2 is SQIVND (reference sequence). Here the CDR3 DNA reads TGTGCCACGAAAGGGGCTATAGCGGCTCGCGAGCAGTACTTC. The encoded protein is CATKGAIAAREQYF.

In this sample, this clone turned up a few times. The V call is TRBV28, the J call TRBJ2-1, with 7 nucleotides matching TRBD2. This CDR3 contains 16 residues. After removal of 5 bases from V and 7 bases from J, the junction contained 14 bases not matched to a gene. The V gene's germline CDR1 is MDHEN and CDR2 SYDVKM. This CDR3 is CASSNWEGLRGNEQFF. The CDR3 nucleotides read TGTGCCAGCAGTAATTGGGAGGGGTTACGTGGGAATGAGCAGTTCTTC.

The rearrangement uses TRBV28 and TRBJ2-1; D gene unclear. Trimming shortened V by 3 bases and J by 3 bases, and 9 bases separated the two germline ends. The CDR3 is made up of 14 amino acids. The germline V gene encodes CDR1 MDHEN and CDR2 SYDVKM. The CDR3 sequence: CASSFPSDYNEQFF. In DNA form, the CDR3 reads TGTGCCAGCAGTTTCCCCTCAGACTACAATGAGCAGTTCTTC.

This clone was counted once. The chain recombines TRBV11-2 with TRBJ1-2; D ambiguous. Trimming stripped 5 bases from V and 8 bases from J, with 15 bases between. The CDR3 totals 13 residues. Germline loops: CDR1 SGHAT, CDR2 FQNNGV. This chain's CDR3 is CASSPRAESGYTF. For the CDR3, the DNA is TGTGCCAGCAGCCCCCGAGCGGAGTCAGGCTACACCTTC. Together with reference TRBV11-2 and TRBJ1-2, the CDR3 gives the full variable domain: EAGVAQSPRYKIIEKRQSVAFWCNPISGHATLYWYQQILGQGPKLLIQFQNNGVVDDSQLPKDRFSAERLKGVDSTLKIQPAKLEDSAVYLCASSPRAESGYTFGSGTRLTVV.

This clone was counted a few times. The chain recombines TRBV20-1 with TRBJ2-3, with a tentative D call TRBD1 (5 bases). Germline V gene lookup returns CDR1 DFQATT and CDR2 SNEGSKA (reference sequence). The CDR3 extends over 11 amino acids. The V end lost 6 bases, the J end lost 6 bases, and 10 bases lay between the germline ends. DNA of the CDR3: TGCAGTGCGGCCCAGGGCGATACGCAGTATTTT. Its protein product is CSAAQGDTQYF.

This clone was observed a handful of times. The V call is TRBV6-8, the J call TRBJ2-7; D perhaps matches TRBD2 (6 bases). The CDR3 contains 15 residues. V lost 7 bases, J lost 3 bases, and 19 bases lay in between. Germline assignment: CDR1 MNHGY and CDR2 SAAAGT. CDR3 amino acids: CASTTEGTAGYEQYF. CDR3 DNA sequence: TGTGCCAGCACCACCGAAGGGACTGCAGGCTACGAGCAGTACTTC.

This chain links TRBV5-1 with TRBJ2-1; D might be TRBD2 (7 bases). Trimming removed 0 bases at V and 0 bases at J, with 10 bases between. This CDR3 is 16 amino acids long. CDR1 and CDR2 from the germline V gene are SGHRS and YFSETQ. The CDR3 protein is CASSLGGGLSYNEQFF. The CDR3 nucleotides read TGCGCCAGCAGCTTGGGCGGGGGCCTCTCCTACAATGAGCAGTTCTTC.

The rearrangement uses TRBV5-1 and TRBJ2-3; 10 bases fit TRBD2. Germline values: CDR1 SGHRS, CDR2 YFSETQ. With V trimmed by 6 bases and J by 3 bases, 10 bases remained unmatched. The CDR3 spans 16 residues. CDR3 loop: CASTWPLAGETDTQYF. CDR3 sequence (DNA): TGCGCCAGCACCTGGCCCCTAGCGGGAGAAACAGATACGCAGTATTTT.

The chain recombines TRBV30 with TRBJ2-1, with 12 bases lining up with TRBD2. The J segment lost 3 bases and the V segment lost 0 bases, leaving 9 bases of the junction unmatched. CDR3 length: 18 residues. Germline V gene lookup returns CDR1 GTSNPN and CDR2 SVGIG (reference sequence). CDR3 residues: CAWSVGTRTSGNYNEQFF. The CDR3 DNA follows: TGTGCCTGGAGTGTTGGGACCCGGACTAGCGGGAACTACAATGAGCAGTTCTTC.

The rearrangement joins TRBV7-9 to TRBJ2-7, with no clear D. Germline V CDR1 and CDR2: SEHNR, FQNEAQ (reference sequence). Trimming removed 5 bases from V and 5 bases from J, with 7 bases in between. The length of the CDR3 is 11 residues. The CDR3 DNA sequence: TGTGCCAGCAGCCGTAATGACGAGCAGTACTTC. Translating gives CASSRNDEQYF.

V and J are TRBV5-1 and TRBJ2-5; D possibly matches TRBD1 or TRBD2 (6 bases each). Trimming left V 0 bases short and J 4 bases short, with 13 bases between. The CDR3 loop spans 15 amino acids. Germline CDR1 and CDR2: SGHRS and YFSETQ. The CDR3 DNA reads as TGCGCCAGCAGCTTGGCCGGCAGGGGAGGAGAGACCCAGTACTTC. It specifies CASSLAGRGGETQYF.

This chain connects TRBV29-1 to TRBJ2-6; D gene uncertain. The CDR3 is made up of 13 amino acids. V was trimmed by 4 bases and J by 2 bases, leaving 6 bases between them. Looked up from germline, CDR1 is SQVTM and CDR2 is ANQGSEA. The CDR3 DNA sequence: TGCAGCGTTGCGTCTGCTGGGGCCAACGTCCTGACTTTC. Encoded protein: CSVASAGANVLTF.

The V call is TRBV6-5, the J call TRBJ1-1; unclear D gene. Germline assignment: CDR1 MNHEY and CDR2 SVGAGI. This CDR3 is built from 15 residues. Trimming removed 3 bases at V and 0 bases at J, with 11 bases between. For the CDR3, the DNA is TGTGCCAGCAGTTATACCGGGCCAATGAACACTGAAGCTTTCTTT. It is translated as CASSYTGPMNTEAFF.

V gene TRBV7-3 combines with J gene TRBJ2-1; 10 bases match TRBD2. Trimming took 5 bases from V and 4 from J; bases not matched to a gene: 8. This CDR3 is built from 16 residues. The germline V gene encodes CDR1 SGHTA and CDR2 FQGTGA. The CDR3 DNA reads as TGTGCCAGCAGCGCCTCACCTAGCGGGAGTTACAATGAGCAGTTCTTC. Translating gives CASSASPSGSYNEQFF.

There are a few counts of this clone. The rearrangement joins TRBV18 to TRBJ1-2; tentative D call: TRBD1 (5 bases). Trimming removed 4 bases at V and 8 bases at J, with 14 bases between. The CDR3 spans 13 residues. CDR1 is KGHSH, CDR2 LQKENI, per germline. The CDR3 region has the DNA TGTGCCAGCTCACTCCAGGAACAGGACGGCTACACCTTC. It is translated as CASSLQEQDGYTF.

This CDR3 reads CSVEVRLAGVNEQFF. The DNA for the CDR3 is TGCAGCGTTGAAGTGAGGCTAGCGGGGGTCAATGAGCAGTTCTTC. The chain uses TRBV29-1 and TRBJ2-1; 10 nucleotides align to TRBD2. Trimming took 1 base from V and 6 from J; bases not matched to a gene: 6. The germline V gene has CDR1 SQVTM and CDR2 ANQGSEA. The CDR3 spans 15 residues.

The rearrangement links TRBV7-2 to TRBJ2-5; D remains ambiguous. CDR3 size: 14 residues. The ends were cut back, 2 bases at V and 1 base at J, with 8 bases in the middle. From germline, CDR1 is SGHTA and CDR2 FQGNSA. The CDR3 loop reads CASSLQASQETQYF. The CDR3, as DNA: TGTGCCAGCAGCTTACAGGCGTCCCAAGAGACCCAGTACTTC.

The rearrangement uses TRBV7-9 and TRBJ2-1; unclear D gene. Germline V lookup: CDR1 SEHNR, CDR2 FQNEAQ (reference sequence). This CDR3 is built from 15 residues. Trimming stripped 5 bases from V and 1 base from J, with 12 bases between. The CDR3 here is CASSEVGLSYNEQFF. As DNA, the CDR3 is TGTGCCAGCAGCGAGGTGGGCCTTTCCTACAATGAGCAGTTCTTC.